The rows below give T cell receptor beta chains drawn from one sample of a study of blood T cells in healthy people across ages. MiXCR was run by TCRdb on the 5' RACE reads, yielding one entry per CDR3 protein. This table holds around 790,000 distinct CDR3 sequences, 44% found once. Source material: blood. The receptor source for this set is a man aged 55 to 70 in good health. Both conserved end residues are trimmed from each CDR3. Clone size, where shown, is once, few, many, or a class for clones that have expanded.

>TRBJ2-4|TRBV7-6|few
ASSLTPAGDIQY
>TRBJ1-2|TRBV7-2|.
ASSSEAAAYGYT
>TRBJ2-1|TRBV7-3|.
ASSSTSGAYSYNEQF
>TRBJ1-2|TRBV2|.
ASSLGLPGDGYT
>TRBJ2-7|TRBV6-5|few
ASSMSPASLTYEQY
>.|TRBV25-1|few
ASSGTGGSYNEQY
>.|TRBV6-1|once
ASSGQEKGTQY
>TRBJ2-1|TRBV29-1|.
SVVARLQGEQF
>TRBJ2-3|TRBV7-2|few
ASSFSPNTQY
>TRBJ2-7|TRBV7-9|few
ASSKKGGSPYEQY
>TRBJ2-7|TRBV6-5|.
ASSYNRGQGEQY
>TRBJ2-1|TRBV20-1|.
SARVRREGYNEQF
>TRBJ2-5|TRBV18|few
ASSPLMTAEETQY
>TRBJ1-5|TRBV2|.
ASSEEGTSNQPQH
>TRBJ2-1|TRBV12-3/TRBV12-4|few
ASSLAGREAYNEQF
>TRBJ2-7|TRBV29-1|.
SVESGRGANEQY
>TRBJ1-1|TRBV12-3/TRBV12-4|.
ASSLGQGLMNTEAF
>TRBJ1-2|TRBV7-8|few
ASSYQGLVGYT
>TRBJ2-7|TRBV28|.
ASSDPSGGYVEQY
>TRBJ2-7|TRBV20-1|.
SARDPAGGGYEQY
>TRBJ2-5|TRBV24-1|.
ATSDPGLAIETQY
>TRBJ1-1|TRBV4-1|.
ASSQRRTGLNTEAF
>TRBJ1-2|TRBV4-1|.
ASSQVSGYYGYT
>TRBJ2-7|TRBV5-5|few
ASSLELVYEQY
>TRBJ2-3|TRBV27|few
ASKIAGWTDTQY
>.|TRBV29-1|.
SVRTGARSQETQY
>TRBJ2-4|TRBV20-1|.
SAWGRLEQY
>TRBJ1-2|TRBV6-6|.
ASLSPGQYYGYT
>TRBJ2-7|TRBV30|few
AWSVYSYEQY
>TRBJ1-1|TRBV7-6|.
ASSSFLGTEAF
>TRBJ2-2|TRBV20-1|.
SAGSPSGGGTGELF
>TRBJ2-5|TRBV7-9|.
ATSLGLAKETQY
>TRBJ1-2|TRBV21-1|once
ASWKGAHDPSGGYT
>.|TRBV20-1|.
SARLGGGQSSYNEQY
>TRBJ2-7|TRBV3-1|few
ASSQEGVHEQY
>TRBJ1-6|TRBV6-2/TRBV6-3|few
ASSTLLKGANSPLH
>TRBJ2-7|TRBV7-2|few
ASSLESGLSSYEQY
>TRBJ1-1|TRBV11-3|few
ASSPGRGRRENTEAF
>TRBJ2-3|TRBV20-1|.
SARLLAGGTDTQY
>TRBJ2-5|TRBV12-3/TRBV12-4|.
ASSFRSPSQETQY
>TRBJ2-3|TRBV9|.
ASSATSGGRPDTQY
>TRBJ2-7|TRBV27|.
ASSPPLSGGLSYEQY
>.|TRBV20-1|.
SARDWGPYEQY
>TRBJ1-1|TRBV28|.
ASREQGVTEAF
>TRBJ2-5|TRBV11-3|.
ASSLQSRDRFQETQY
>TRBJ2-7|TRBV24-1|.
ARPHYEQY
>TRBJ2-2|TRBV9|.
ASTGTSGAGGELF
>TRBJ2-7|TRBV7-2|.
ASSSYSGGNNEQY
>TRBJ2-1|TRBV12-3/TRBV12-4|.
ASSLRRGANNEQF
>TRBJ2-3|TRBV20-1|few
SARDRSMGTDTQY
>TRBJ2-3|TRBV5-5|few
ASSLLGQPTDTQY
>TRBJ2-6|TRBV4-3|few
ASSLGRRSSGANVLT
>TRBJ2-7|TRBV20-1|few
SARGPIWSHEQY
>TRBJ2-5|TRBV9|few
ASSDTGTETQY
>TRBJ1-5|TRBV5-1|.
ASSGGSNQPQH
>TRBJ2-1|TRBV6-6|.
ASSYSTNEQF
>TRBJ1-4|TRBV6-2/TRBV6-3|few
ASSYLPPEKLF